These 15 T cell receptor beta chains were sequenced from one sample in a study of cytomegalovirus exposure and HLA in healthy donors. Vbeta (60) and Jbeta (13) primers were used in the PCR. Only in-frame clones appear in the TCRdb table, and some are missing; sequencing was by immunoSEQ multiplex PCR. The sample lists tens of thousands of clones; 65% to 80% were seen once. The sequenced sample consisted of PBMCs. All receptors derive from a man in his forties in good health and CMV-seropositive.

This rearrangement joins TRBV5-1 to TRBJ2-2; D is unresolved. The CDR3 loop spans 12 amino acids. Germline V gene lookup returns CDR1 SGHRS and CDR2 YFSETQ. Deletions cut 5 bases from V and 7 bases from J, with 9 bases between. In DNA form, the CDR3 reads TGCGCCAGCAGACCAGGTGACGGGGAGCTGTTTTTT. Protein product: CASRPGDGELFF.

The chain joins TRBV4-3 to TRBJ2-7; TRBD2 aligns across 11 bases. Germline assignment: CDR1 LGHNA and CDR2 YSLEER. With V trimmed by 0 bases and J by 2 bases, 3 bases remained unmatched. The CDR3 has 16 residues. The CDR3 loop reads CASSQDFSGRAYEQYF. The CDR3, as DNA: TGCGCCAGCAGCCAAGATTTTAGCGGGAGGGCCTACGAGCAGTACTTC.

The chain is built from TRBV6-5 and TRBJ2-1, with 8 bases fitting TRBD2. Trimming removed 5 bases from V and 4 bases from J; junction bases left unmatched: 7. Germline V gives CDR1 MNHEY, CDR2 SVGAGI. This CDR3 is built from 15 residues. The CDR3 loop is CASSRSGGLYNEQFF. CDR3 in DNA: TGTGCCAGCAGTCGCAGCGGGGGACTGTACAATGAGCAGTTCTTC.

The chain is built from TRBV7-6 and TRBJ2-5; 9 nucleotides agree with TRBD1. With the DNA end fitting TRBJ2-7 better, the J assignment may be wrong. The V gene's germline CDR1 is SGHVS and CDR2 FNYEAQ. The length of the CDR3 is 15 residues. The CDR3 nucleotides are TGTGCCAGCAGCCAAGGGACAGGGACTACCTACGAGCAGTACTTC. Translation: CASSQGTGTTYEQYF.

This clone was counted a few times. This chain connects TRBV4-3 to TRBJ2-1; TRBD1 is a possible D gene (5 bases). V lost 0 bases, J lost 7 bases, and 10 bases lay in between. CDR3 size: 14 residues. Germline loops: CDR1 LGHNA, CDR2 YSLEER. CDR3 bases: TGCGCCAGCAGCCAAGAAGCAAAGGGGAATGAGCAGTTCTTC. It specifies CASSQEAKGNEQFF.

The count of this clone is one. The CDR3 loop is CASSAQVYRGEAFF. CDR3 sequence (DNA): TGTGCCAGCAGCGCCCAAGTGTACAGGGGTGAAGCTTTCTTT. The chain couples TRBV6-1 to TRBJ1-1, with 7 bases matching TRBD1. The V gene end was trimmed by 6 bases and the J gene end by 7 bases; junction bases not matched to a gene: 11. The CDR3 runs 14 residues. CDR1 MNHNS and CDR2 SASEGT come from the germline V gene.

The V gene is TRBV15, the J gene TRBJ2-7; TRBD1 might be the D (5 bases). The CDR3 length is 15 residues. V was shortened by 0 bases and J by 2 bases, with 11 bases between the two germline ends. Germline lookup yields CDR1 LNHNV and CDR2 YYDKDF (reference sequence). The CDR3 nucleotides read TGTGCCACCAGCAGAGATAATAGGGGTACCTACGAGCAGTACTTC. This sequence encodes CATSRDNRGTYEQYF.

V and J are TRBV5-4 and TRBJ1-2; 7 nucleotides match TRBD1. The CDR3 loop spans 19 amino acids. Per the germline V gene, CDR1 is SGHNT and CDR2 is YYREEE (reference sequence). Trimming cost V 4 bases and J 2 bases; bases outside gene matches: 20. CDR3 loop: CASSHGTDRQRFGNYGYTF. The CDR3 coding sequence is TGTGCCAGCAGCCACGGGACAGACAGGCAAAGGTTCGGGAACTATGGCTACACCTTC.

The CDR3 DNA reads TGTGCCACCCCCCCGAGCGGGAGAGGGAACACCGGGGAGCTGTTTTTT. Amino acid sequence: CATPPSGRGNTGELFF. This chain links TRBV19 with TRBJ2-2, with 8 nucleotides matching TRBD2. Unmatched junction bases numbered 11, after V lost 10 bases and J lost 1 base. The germline gives CDR1 LNHDA, CDR2 SQIVND (reference sequence). This CDR3 is 16 amino acids long.

The V gene is TRBV19, the J gene TRBJ1-2; 11 nucleotides agree with TRBD1. The CDR3 covers 12 residues. The J segment lost 13 bases and the V segment lost 5 bases, leaving 6 bases of the junction unmatched. Germline values: CDR1 LNHDA, CDR2 SQIVND (reference sequence). CDR3: CASSFRTGGSTF. The CDR3 DNA follows: TGTGCCAGTAGTTTCCGGACAGGGGGCAGCACCTTC.

With respect to this clone: The junction shows a germline mismatch at one end, possibly a read error. The gene calls are TRBV5-1 and TRBJ2-1; TRBD2 agrees at 9 bases. The V gene's germline CDR1 is SGHRS and CDR2 YFSETQ. CDR3 size: 15 residues. CDR3 DNA: TGCGCCAGCAGCTTTATAGCGGGGGACCACAATGGGCAGTTCTTC. Its translation: CASSFIAGDHNGQFF.

The chain recombines TRBV7-2 with TRBJ2-1; 8 bases fit TRBD1. V lost 4 bases and J lost 0; bases outside the gene matches: 8. This CDR3 has 17 residues. CDR1 and CDR2 (germline): SGHTA, FQGNSA. The CDR3 sequence is CASSSWTGSSSYNEQFF. The CDR3 DNA follows: TGTGCCAGCAGCTCGTGGACAGGGTCTAGCTCCTACAATGAGCAGTTCTTC.

This clone turned up a few times. The chain is built from TRBV15 and TRBJ2-1; 7 positions agree with TRBD2. Losses at the gene ends were 0 bases for V and 2 bases for J; bases not matched to a gene: 7. The CDR3 has 17 amino acids. Per germline, CDR1 LNHNV and CDR2 YYDKDF (reference sequence). Written as DNA, the CDR3 is TGTGCCACCAGCAGAGATCCGGGGCTAGCGGCCTACAATGAGCAGTTCTTC. This gives the protein CATSRDPGLAAYNEQFF.

The chain joins TRBV9 to TRBJ1-1, with TRBD1 matching 9 bases. Germline CDR1 is SGDLS and CDR2 is YYNGEE. V shed 5 bases and J 0 bases; nucleotides not matched to a gene: 17. The CDR3 is 19 residues long. The CDR3: CASSNILTGGHKMNTEAFF. CDR3 nucleotides: TGTGCCAGCAGTAATATTTTAACAGGGGGCCATAAGATGAACACTGAAGCTTTCTTT.

The V gene is TRBV4-1, the J gene TRBJ1-2; 7 bases map to TRBD1. J gave up 4 bases and V 2 bases, and 4 bases lay outside the gene matches. Germline values: CDR1 MGHRA, CDR2 YSYEKL. CDR3 size: 14 residues. The CDR3 DNA reads TGCGCCAGCAGCCAATCGACAGGGATCTATGGCTACACCTTC. Its translation is CASSQSTGIYGYTF.